This T cell receptor beta chain stems from a study of shared clonotypes between healthy human individuals. General study points: Clonotypes not shared had lower generation probabilities than those common to all four donors. The authors sampled blood alone, and tissue repertoires likely differ.

Here immunoSEQ multiplex PCR was the method, and the copy in TCRdb shows in-frame clones only, minus some. The table records roughly 2.4 million clones, 95% of them present only once. Worth noting for this clone: Its antigen is undetermined.

This CDR3 region has 12 residues. Trimming shortened V by 4 bases and J by 2 bases, and 6 bases separated the two germline ends. Germline-derived CDR1 and CDR2 are GTSNPN and SVGIG (reference sequence). The authors divided CD4+ cells into CD45RA+ naive and CD45RA-negative memory subsets. The clonotype comes from a man aged 18 to 35 in good health. The sample was naive CD4+ T cells sorted from blood. Subset specified: CD45RA+ positively selected. The chain is built from TRBV30 and TRBJ1-5; D gene uncertain. CDR3 region: CAWKYGNQPQHF. CDR3 sequence (DNA): TGTGCCTGGAAATATGGCAATCAGCCCCAGCATTTT.